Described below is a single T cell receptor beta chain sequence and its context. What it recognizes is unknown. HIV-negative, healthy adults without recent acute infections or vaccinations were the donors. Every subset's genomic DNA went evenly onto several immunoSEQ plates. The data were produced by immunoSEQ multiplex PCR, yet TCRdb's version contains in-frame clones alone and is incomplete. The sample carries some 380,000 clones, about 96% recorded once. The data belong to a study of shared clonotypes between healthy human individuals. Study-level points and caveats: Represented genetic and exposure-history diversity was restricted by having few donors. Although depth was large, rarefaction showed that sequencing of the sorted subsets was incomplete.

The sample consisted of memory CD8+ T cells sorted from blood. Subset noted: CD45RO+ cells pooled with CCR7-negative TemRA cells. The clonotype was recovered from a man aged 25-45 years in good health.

CDR3 sequence: CASSFVSHTEAFF. The CDR3 DNA reads TGTGCCAGCAGTTTTGTGTCGCACACTGAAGCTTTCTTT. The V call is TRBV28, the J call TRBJ1-1; D not resolved. The CDR3 runs 13 residues. Germline-derived CDR1 and CDR2 are MDHEN and SYDVKM. V dropped 3 bases and J dropped 3 bases, with 8 bases sitting between them.